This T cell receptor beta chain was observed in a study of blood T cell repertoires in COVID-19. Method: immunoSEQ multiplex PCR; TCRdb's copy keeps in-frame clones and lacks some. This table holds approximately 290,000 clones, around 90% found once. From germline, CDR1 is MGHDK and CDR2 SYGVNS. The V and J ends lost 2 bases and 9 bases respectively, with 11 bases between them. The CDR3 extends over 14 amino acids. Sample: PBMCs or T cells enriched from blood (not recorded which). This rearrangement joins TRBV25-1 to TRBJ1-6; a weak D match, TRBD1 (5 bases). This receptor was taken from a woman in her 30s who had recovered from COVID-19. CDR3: CASSEQGWGSPLHF. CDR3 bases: TGTGCCAGCAGTGAACAGGGATGGGGTTCACCCCTCCACTTT.